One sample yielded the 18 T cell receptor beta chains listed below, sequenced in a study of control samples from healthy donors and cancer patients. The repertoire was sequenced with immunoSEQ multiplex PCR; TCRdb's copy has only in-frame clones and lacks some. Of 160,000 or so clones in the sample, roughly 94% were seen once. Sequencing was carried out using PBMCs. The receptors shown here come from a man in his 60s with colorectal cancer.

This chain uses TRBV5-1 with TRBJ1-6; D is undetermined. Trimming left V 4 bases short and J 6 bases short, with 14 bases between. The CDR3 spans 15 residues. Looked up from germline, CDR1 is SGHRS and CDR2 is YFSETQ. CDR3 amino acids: CASSPMARSNSPLHF. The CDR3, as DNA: TGCGCCAGCAGCCCCATGGCCCGGTCTAATTCACCCCTCCACTTT.

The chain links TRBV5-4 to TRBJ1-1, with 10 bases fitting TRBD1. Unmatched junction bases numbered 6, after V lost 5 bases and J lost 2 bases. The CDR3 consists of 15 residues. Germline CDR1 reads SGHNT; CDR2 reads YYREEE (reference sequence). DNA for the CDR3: TGTGCCAGCAGAGGACAGGGGGGACTTAACACTGAAGCTTTCTTT. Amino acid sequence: CASRGQGGLNTEAFF. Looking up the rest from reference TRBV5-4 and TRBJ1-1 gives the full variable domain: ETGVTQSPTHLIKTRGQQVTLRCSSQSGHNTVSWYQQALGQGPQFIFQYYREEENGRGNFPPRFSGLQFPNYSSELNVNALELDDSALYLCASRGQGGLNTEAFFGQGTRLTVV.

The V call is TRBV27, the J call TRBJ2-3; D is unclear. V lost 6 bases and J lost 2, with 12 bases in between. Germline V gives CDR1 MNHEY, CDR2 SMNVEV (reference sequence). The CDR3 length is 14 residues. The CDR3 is CASRWGWDTDTQYF. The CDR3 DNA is TGTGCCAGCAGGTGGGGATGGGACACAGATACGCAGTATTTT.

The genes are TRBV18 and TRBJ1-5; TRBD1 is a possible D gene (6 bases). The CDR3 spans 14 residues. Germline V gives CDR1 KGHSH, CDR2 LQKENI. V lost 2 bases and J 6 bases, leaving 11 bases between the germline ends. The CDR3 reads CASSPTGLGQPQHF. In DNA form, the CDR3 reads TGTGCCAGCTCACCAACAGGGTTGGGTCAGCCCCAGCATTTT.

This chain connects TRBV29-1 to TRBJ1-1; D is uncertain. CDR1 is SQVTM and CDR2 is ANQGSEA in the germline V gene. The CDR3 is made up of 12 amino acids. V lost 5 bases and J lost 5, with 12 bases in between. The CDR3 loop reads CSVSQALTEAFF. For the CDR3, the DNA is TGCAGCGTTTCCCAGGCGCTGACTGAAGCTTTCTTT.

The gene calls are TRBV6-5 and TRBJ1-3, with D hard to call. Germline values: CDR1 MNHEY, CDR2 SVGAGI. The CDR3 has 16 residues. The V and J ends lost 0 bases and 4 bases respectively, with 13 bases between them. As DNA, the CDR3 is TGTGCCAGCAGTTACTCGGGTTTGGGTACCGGAAACACCATATATTTT. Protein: CASSYSGLGTGNTIYF.

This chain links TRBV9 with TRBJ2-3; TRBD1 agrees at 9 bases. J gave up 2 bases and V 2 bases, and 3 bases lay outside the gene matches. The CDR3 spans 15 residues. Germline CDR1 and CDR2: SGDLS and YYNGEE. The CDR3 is CASSVGQGITDTQYF. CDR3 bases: TGTGCCAGCAGCGTTGGACAGGGGATCACAGATACGCAGTATTTT.

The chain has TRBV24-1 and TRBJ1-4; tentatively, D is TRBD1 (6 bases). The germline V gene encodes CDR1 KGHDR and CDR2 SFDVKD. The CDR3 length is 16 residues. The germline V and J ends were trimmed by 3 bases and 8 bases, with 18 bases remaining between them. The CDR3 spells CATSDGAGGNLEKLFF. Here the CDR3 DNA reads TGTGCCACCAGTGATGGGGCGGGGGGCAATTTGGAAAAACTGTTTTTT.

The CDR3 DNA follows: TGCGCCAGCAGCTTGCCCAGGGGGAGCACAGATACGCAGTATTTT. Translation: CASSLPRGSTDTQYF. The chain is built from TRBV5-1 and TRBJ2-3, with TRBD1 identical over 7 bases. V was pared by 1 base and J by 0 bases, with 2 bases of the junction left unmatched. The germline gives CDR1 SGHRS, CDR2 YFSETQ. The CDR3 sequence is 15 residues long.

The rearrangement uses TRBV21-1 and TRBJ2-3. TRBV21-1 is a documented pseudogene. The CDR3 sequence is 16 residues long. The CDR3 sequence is CASSNWVPSLKDTQYF. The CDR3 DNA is TGTGCCAGCAGCAACTGGGTACCTTCCCTTAAAGATACGCAGTATTTT.

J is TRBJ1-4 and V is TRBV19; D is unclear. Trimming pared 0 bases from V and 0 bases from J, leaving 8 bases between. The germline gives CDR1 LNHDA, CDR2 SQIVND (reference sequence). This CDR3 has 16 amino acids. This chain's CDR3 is CASSIERRATNEKLFF. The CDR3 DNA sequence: TGTGCCAGTAGTATAGAGAGGAGAGCAACTAATGAAAAACTGTTTTTT.

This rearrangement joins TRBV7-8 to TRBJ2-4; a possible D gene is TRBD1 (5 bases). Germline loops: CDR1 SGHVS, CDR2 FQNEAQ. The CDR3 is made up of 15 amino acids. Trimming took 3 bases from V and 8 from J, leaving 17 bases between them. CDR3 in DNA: TGTGCCAGCAGCTTGCCTCCAGGGTATGAGGACATTCAGTACTTC. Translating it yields CASSLPPGYEDIQYF.

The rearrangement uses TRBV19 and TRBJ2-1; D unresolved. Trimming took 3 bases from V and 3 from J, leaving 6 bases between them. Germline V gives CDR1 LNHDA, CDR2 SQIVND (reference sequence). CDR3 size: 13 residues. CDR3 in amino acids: CASSIADYNEQFF. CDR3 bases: TGTGCCAGTAGTATCGCGGACTACAATGAGCAGTTCTTC.

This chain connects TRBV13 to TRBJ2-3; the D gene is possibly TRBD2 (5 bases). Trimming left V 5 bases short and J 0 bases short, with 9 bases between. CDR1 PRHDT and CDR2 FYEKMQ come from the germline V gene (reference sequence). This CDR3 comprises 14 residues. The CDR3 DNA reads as TGTGCCAGCAGCCTCGAGCGGAGCACAGATACGCAGTATTTT. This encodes CASSLERSTDTQYF.

The CDR3 bases are TGTGCCAGCAGTTTTGGGGGGCCGGGGAACATTCAGTACTTC. This sequence encodes CASSFGGPGNIQYF. The genes are TRBV6-6 and TRBJ2-4; TRBD1 or TRBD2 may be the D gene (6 bases each). V lost 4 bases to trimming and J lost 7 bases, with 14 bases between them. Germline CDR1 and CDR2: MNHNY and SVGAGI (reference sequence). The CDR3 has 14 residues.

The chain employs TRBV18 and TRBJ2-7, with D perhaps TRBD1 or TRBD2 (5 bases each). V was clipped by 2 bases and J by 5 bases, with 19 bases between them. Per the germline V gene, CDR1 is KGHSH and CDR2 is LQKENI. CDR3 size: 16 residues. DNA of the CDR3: TGTGCCAGCTCACCAGGCGGAGGCAGGGAGTCGGACGAGCAGTACTTC. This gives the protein CASSPGGGRESDEQYF.

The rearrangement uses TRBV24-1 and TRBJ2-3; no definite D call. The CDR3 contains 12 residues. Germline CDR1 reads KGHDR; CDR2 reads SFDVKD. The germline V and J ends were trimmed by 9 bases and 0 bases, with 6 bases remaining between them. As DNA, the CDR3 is TGTGCCACCGCGACTAGCACAGATACGCAGTATTTT. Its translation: CATATSTDTQYF.

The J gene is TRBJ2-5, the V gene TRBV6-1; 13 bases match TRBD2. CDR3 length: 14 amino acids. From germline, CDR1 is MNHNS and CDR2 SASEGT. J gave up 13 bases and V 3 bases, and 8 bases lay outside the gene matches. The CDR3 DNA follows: TGTGCCAGCAGTGAGACTAGCGGGGGGCCACTAACGTACTTC. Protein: CASSETSGGPLTYF.